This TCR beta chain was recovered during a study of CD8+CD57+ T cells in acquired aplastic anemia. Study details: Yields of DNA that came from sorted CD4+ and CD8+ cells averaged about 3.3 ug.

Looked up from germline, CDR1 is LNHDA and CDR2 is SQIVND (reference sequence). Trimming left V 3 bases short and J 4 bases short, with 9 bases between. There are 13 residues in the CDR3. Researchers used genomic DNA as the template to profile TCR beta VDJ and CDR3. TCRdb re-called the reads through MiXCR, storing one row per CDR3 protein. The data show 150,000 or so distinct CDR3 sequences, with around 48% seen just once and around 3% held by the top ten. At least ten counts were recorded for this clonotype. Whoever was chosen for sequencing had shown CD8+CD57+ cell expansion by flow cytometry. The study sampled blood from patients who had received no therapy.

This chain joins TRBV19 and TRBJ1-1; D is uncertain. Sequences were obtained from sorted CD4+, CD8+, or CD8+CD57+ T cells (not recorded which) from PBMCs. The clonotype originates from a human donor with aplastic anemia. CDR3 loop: CASSINRGTEAFF. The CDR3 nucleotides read TGTGCCAGTAGTATTAACAGAGGCACTGAAGCTTTCTTT.